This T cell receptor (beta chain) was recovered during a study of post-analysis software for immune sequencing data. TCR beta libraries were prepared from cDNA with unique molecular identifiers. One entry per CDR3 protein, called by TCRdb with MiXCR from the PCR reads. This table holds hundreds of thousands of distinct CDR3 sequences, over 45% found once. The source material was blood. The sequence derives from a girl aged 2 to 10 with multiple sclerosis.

CDR3 nucleotide sequence: TGCAGTGCTAGAGATTCCGGGACTAGCGACAATGAGCAGTTCTTC. Translated: CSARDSGTSDNEQFF. The genes are TRBV20-1 and TRBJ2-1; the match to TRBD2 covers 10 bases. V trimming: 0 bases; J trimming: 5 bases; junction bases outside the gene matches: 4. This CDR3 region has 15 residues. Germline CDR1 is DFQATT and CDR2 is SNEGSKA (reference sequence).